The 7 T cell receptor beta chains below were found in one sample sequenced in a study of identical twins. TCRdb re-analysed the 5' RACE reads in MiXCR, keeping a single row per CDR3 protein. The sample has roughly 690,000 distinct CDR3 sequences; approximately 6.1% are singletons. Specimen: naive T cells sorted from blood. The receptor set was obtained from a young man in good health.

This clonotype was picked up a small number of times. The rearrangement uses TRBV2 and TRBJ2-2; perhaps TRBD2 as D (6 bases). Trimming cost V 6 bases and J 6 bases, with 17 bases left between them. Germline CDR1 is SNHLY and CDR2 is FYNNEI. This CDR3 has 15 amino acids. The CDR3 reads CASSDPGGGPGELFF. The DNA of the CDR3 is TGTGCCAGCAGCGACCCCGGGGGTGGTCCCGGGGAGCTGTTTTTT.

This clonotype was observed many times. The CDR3 bases are TGCAGCATCCGAGGACATTCAATTACAGATACGCAGTATTTT. Its translation: CSIRGHSITDTQYF. This chain connects TRBV29-1 to TRBJ2-3; tentative D call: TRBD1 (5 bases). Trimming took off 8 bases at V and 3 bases at J, with 18 bases between the two ends. Germline CDR1 is SQVTM and CDR2 is ANQGSEA. CDR3 size: 14 residues.

This sequence joins TRBV5-5 and TRBJ1-5; no reliable D call. The length of the CDR3 is 15 residues. V lost 1 base, J lost 0 bases, and 8 bases lay in between. Germline CDR1 and CDR2: SGHKS and YYEKEE (reference sequence). The CDR3 sequence: CASSLLYPSNQPQHF. DNA for the CDR3: TGTGCCAGCAGCTTGCTCTACCCTAGCAATCAGCCCCAGCATTTT.

The sample holds many counts of this clonotype. The gene calls are TRBV7-2 and TRBJ1-1; D possibly corresponds to TRBD1 (5 bases). The CDR3 length is 14 residues. Trimming left V 5 bases short and J 0 bases short, with 10 bases between. Germline lookup yields CDR1 SGHTA and CDR2 FQGNSA. This chain's CDR3 is CASSIQVMNTEAFF. The CDR3 nucleotides read TGTGCCAGCAGCATACAGGTTATGAACACTGAAGCTTTCTTT. Supplemented by reference TRBV7-2 and TRBJ1-1, the full variable domain reads GAGVSQSPSNKVTEKGKDVELRCDPISGHTALYWYRQSLGQGLEFLIYFQGNSAPDKSGLPSDRFSAERTGGSVSTLTIQRTQQEDSAVYLCASSIQVMNTEAFFGQGTRLTVV.

This clonotype was counted many times. The chain couples TRBV4-3 to TRBJ2-2; maybe TRBD2 (6 bases). Germline V lookup: CDR1 LGHNA, CDR2 YSLEER. This CDR3 contains 16 residues. V shed 7 bases and J shed 0 bases, with 15 bases lying between them. CDR3 loop: CASTPGLPPNTGELFF. The CDR3 DNA follows: TGCGCCAGCACCCCGGGACTCCCCCCGAACACCGGGGAGCTGTTTTTT.

The gene calls are TRBV9 and TRBJ2-5; 8 bases align to TRBD1. Per the germline V gene, CDR1 is SGDLS and CDR2 is YYNGEE. This CDR3 is built from 16 residues. V lost 1 base and J lost 4; bases outside the gene matches: 9. This CDR3 reads CASSVRADRDGETQYF. CDR3 DNA sequence: TGTGCCAGCAGCGTACGGGCGGACAGGGATGGAGAGACCCAGTACTTC.

The chain couples TRBV24-1 to TRBJ2-7; 7 nucleotides align to TRBD1. The length of the CDR3 is 14 residues. The V and J ends lost 6 bases and 0 bases, in that order; junction bases with no gene match: 4. Looked up from germline, CDR1 is KGHDR and CDR2 is SFDVKD. The CDR3 DNA is TGTGCCACCAGTCCCCGGGACAGCTCCTACGAGCAGTACGTC. This translates into CATSPRDSSYEQYV.